This T cell receptor (beta chain) emerged from a study of beta chain features in type 1 diabetes. Findings and limits, study-wide: Patients' naive, central memory and Treg TCRB repertoires seemed closer to one another than those of healthy donors. VDJ junctions from type 1 diabetes patients carried fewer insertions and larger deletions. In all four CD4+ subsets, TCRB CDR3 length was significantly, moderately reduced in type 1 diabetes.

On average, the one heparinised blood draw given by each donor was approximately 120 mL. This clone has only a few counts. The target antigen is unknown. Sequenced material consisted of expressed TCRB transcripts (all of the isolated RNA was reverse transcribed). Clones were read by immunoSEQ multiplex PCR, and TCRdb kept only the in-frame ones, dropping some. The sample lists 130,000 to 150,000 clones; approximately 13% were seen once. CDR3 length equals 15 residues. With 3 bases removed from V and 0 bases from J, the gap between germline ends came to 10 bases. Germline V gene lookup returns CDR1 LNHDA and CDR2 SQIVND (reference sequence).

The clonotype originates from a man aged 18 to 35 with type 1 diabetes. The sample taken for sequencing was central memory CD4+ T cells from blood. The chain uses TRBV19 and TRBJ2-3, with D tentatively TRBD1 (6 bases). The CDR3 loop is CASSISGQSTDTQYF. The CDR3 DNA reads TGTGCCAGTAGTATCTCTGGACAGAGCACAGATACGCAGTATTTT.